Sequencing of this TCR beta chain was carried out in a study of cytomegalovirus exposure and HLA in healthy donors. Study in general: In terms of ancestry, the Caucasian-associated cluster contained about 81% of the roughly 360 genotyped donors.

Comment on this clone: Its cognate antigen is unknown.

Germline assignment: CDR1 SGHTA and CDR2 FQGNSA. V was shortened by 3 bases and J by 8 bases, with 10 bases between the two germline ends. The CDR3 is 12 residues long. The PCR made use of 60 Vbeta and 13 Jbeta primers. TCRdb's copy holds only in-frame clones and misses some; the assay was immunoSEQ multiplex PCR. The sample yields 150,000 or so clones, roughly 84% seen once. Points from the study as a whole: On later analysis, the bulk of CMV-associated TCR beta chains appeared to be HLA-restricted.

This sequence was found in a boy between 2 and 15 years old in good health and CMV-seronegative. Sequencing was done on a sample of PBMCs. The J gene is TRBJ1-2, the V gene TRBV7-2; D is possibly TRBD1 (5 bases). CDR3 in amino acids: CASSFSGGGYTF. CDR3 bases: TGTGCCAGCAGCTTTAGCGGGGGGGGCTACACCTTC.